Following are 20 T cell receptor beta chains from one sample sequenced in a study of blood T cell repertoires in COVID-19. Sequencing was performed with immunoSEQ multiplex PCR; in TCRdb, only in-frame clones are kept and a portion is missing. The repertoire includes approximately 200,000 clones, roughly four fifths of them detected once, and roughly 12% sits in the top ten. Sequencing was done on a sample of PBMCs or T cells enriched from blood (not recorded which). These receptors all come from a man aged 40-50 years who had recovered from COVID-19.

The rearrangement joins TRBV7-2 to TRBJ1-2; maybe TRBD1 (6 bases). CDR1 SGHTA and CDR2 FQGNSA come from the germline V gene. This CDR3 has 14 residues. Trimming pared 4 bases from V and 2 bases from J, leaving 11 bases between. CDR3 loop: CASSSPRGNYGYTF. The DNA of the CDR3 is TGTGCCAGCAGCTCTCCGAGGGGGAACTATGGCTACACCTTC.

The chain carries TRBV7-9 and TRBJ2-3, with TRBD2 matching over 8 bases. The CDR3 has 14 residues. From germline, CDR1 is SEHNR and CDR2 FQNEAQ (reference sequence). Trimming removed 1 base from V and 12 bases from J; junction bases left unmatched: 9. The CDR3 nucleotides are TGTGCCAGCAGCTTAGGACTAGCGCCTGCCTTTCAGTATTTT. As protein: CASSLGLAPAFQYF.

This chain connects TRBV29-1 to TRBJ2-2; a possible D gene is TRBD2 (6 bases). The CDR3 length is 14 residues. Trimming took off 4 bases at V and 1 base at J, with 10 bases between the two ends. Germline V gene data show CDR1 as SQVTM and CDR2 as ANQGSEA. The CDR3 DNA reads TGCAGCGTTGTGATGCGGGAGAACACCGGGGAGCTGTTTTTT. This gives the protein CSVVMRENTGELFF.

The chain couples TRBV9 to TRBJ1-4, with a weak D call TRBD1 (6 bases). V lost 1 base and J 5 bases, leaving 9 bases between the germline ends. CDR1 SGDLS and CDR2 YYNGEE come from the germline V gene. The CDR3 is 14 amino acids. Written as DNA, the CDR3 is TGTGCCAGCAGCGTAACAGGGTCAAATGAAAAACTGTTTTTT. Its protein is CASSVTGSNEKLFF.

This clone was seen more than once but under ten times. The genes are TRBV4-1 and TRBJ1-2; D perhaps matches TRBD1 (5 bases). The CDR3 contains 15 residues. Germline loops: CDR1 MGHRA, CDR2 YSYEKL. Trimming pared 0 bases from V and 4 bases from J, leaving 12 bases between. The CDR3 is CASSQEGGQGYGYTF. The CDR3 nucleotides are TGCGCCAGCAGCCAAGAGGGAGGGCAGGGCTATGGCTACACCTTC.

The CDR3 here is CSVEGSKKLYTF. CDR3 nucleotide sequence: TGCAGCGTTGAGGGCAGTAAGAAATTATACACCTTC. The gene calls are TRBV29-1 and TRBJ1-2; D gene unclear. CDR1 and CDR2 (germline): SQVTM, ANQGSEA. The CDR3 extends over 12 amino acids. V lost 3 bases and J lost 11, with 16 bases in between.

The count of this clone is one. J is TRBJ1-2 and V is TRBV2; D not certain. The germline V gene encodes CDR1 SNHLY and CDR2 FYNNEI. V lost 7 bases, J lost 7 bases, and 16 bases lay in between. CDR3 length: 13 residues. Here the CDR3 DNA reads TGTGCCAGCACTAGAACGGTTTTCAGTGGCTACACCTTC. It yields the protein CASTRTVFSGYTF.

The V and J genes are TRBV6-2 or TRBV6-3 and TRBJ2-1, with a weak D call TRBD2 (5 bases). The V gene lost 2 bases and the J gene lost 3 bases, with 20 bases spanning the gap. The germline CDR1 and CDR2 sequences are MNHEY and SVGEGT. The CDR3 is 18 residues long. The CDR3 coding sequence is TGTGCCAGCAGTTACGCTACCGGGTCGGGAAAGAACTACAATGAGCAGTTCTTC. This sequence encodes CASSYATGSGKNYNEQFF.

V is TRBV7-2 and J is TRBJ1-1, with D possibly matching TRBD1 (5 bases). V lost 2 bases to trimming and J lost 1 base, with 8 bases between them. The CDR3 runs 14 residues. Germline values: CDR1 SGHTA, CDR2 FQGNSA. For the CDR3, the DNA is TGTGCCAGCAGCTTATTCAGGGAGAACACTGAAGCTTTCTTT. Protein sequence: CASSLFRENTEAFF.

The chain combines TRBV4-3 with TRBJ1-2; a possible D gene is TRBD1 (6 bases). Trimming left V 11 bases short and J 1 base short, with 17 bases between. The CDR3 has 14 residues. Looked up from germline, CDR1 is LGHNA and CDR2 is YSLEER. CDR3 protein: CARRRGGGNYGYTF. The DNA of the CDR3 is TGCGCCCGCCGCCGGGGAGGGGGTAACTATGGCTACACCTTC.

V gene TRBV3-1 (or the pseudogene TRBV3-2) combines with J gene TRBJ2-6, with a tentative D call TRBD1 (5 bases). CDR1 and CDR2 from the germline V gene are LGHDT and YNNKEL (reference sequence). This CDR3 is built from 16 residues. Trimming removed 2 bases at V and 1 base at J, with 9 bases between. CDR3 sequence: CASSQHGQSGANVLTF. CDR3 coding DNA: TGTGCCAGCAGCCAACACGGACAATCTGGGGCCAACGTCCTGACTTTC.

The rearrangement links TRBV6-2 or TRBV6-3 to TRBJ2-7, with TRBD2 matching over 8 bases. The germline V gene has CDR1 MNHEY and CDR2 SVGEGT. V lost 5 bases and J lost 2; bases outside the gene matches: 5. CDR3 length: 14 residues. The CDR3 loop reads CASSAGTSAYEQYF. CDR3 coding DNA: TGTGCCAGCAGTGCCGGGACTAGTGCCTACGAGCAGTACTTC.

The rearrangement links TRBV4-2 to TRBJ1-1, with D unresolved. The CDR3 has 14 amino acids. V gave up 4 bases and J gave up 4 bases, with 13 bases separating them. Germline V gene data show CDR1 as LGHNA and CDR2 as YNFKEQ. The CDR3 region is CASSREVVGTEAFF. The CDR3 DNA is TGTGCCAGCAGCCGCGAGGTCGTGGGCACTGAAGCTTTCTTT.

The chain combines TRBV6-2 or TRBV6-3 with TRBJ1-5; D is uncertain. Germline V gene data show CDR1 as MNHEY and CDR2 as SVGEGT. The CDR3 is 12 residues long. Trimming took off 4 bases at V and 3 bases at J, with 4 bases between the two ends. For the CDR3, the DNA is TGTGCCAGCAGTTTAGACAATCAGCCCCAGCATTTT. Translated, it gives CASSLDNQPQHF.

The chain couples TRBV7-2 to TRBJ1-3; D remains ambiguous. This CDR3 contains 15 residues. The V end was cut by 5 bases, the J end by 0 bases, with 11 bases between. The germline gives CDR1 SGHTA, CDR2 FQGNSA. The CDR3 loop reads CASSPVGISGNTIYF. As DNA, the CDR3 is TGTGCCAGCAGCCCAGTCGGGATCTCTGGAAACACCATATATTTT. Full variable domain (missing parts from reference TRBV7-2 and TRBJ1-3): GAGVSQSPSNKVTEKGKDVELRCDPISGHTALYWYRQSLGQGLEFLIYFQGNSAPDKSGLPSDRFSAERTGGSVSTLTIQRTQQEDSAVYLCASSPVGISGNTIYFGEGSWLTVV.

In nucleotides, the CDR3 is TGTGCCTGCTGGGACCGGGACACAAACACAGATACGCAGTATTTT. Protein: CACWDRDTNTDTQYF. V and J are TRBV30 and TRBJ2-3; D is perhaps TRBD1 (6 bases). The germline V gene encodes CDR1 GTSNPN and CDR2 SVGIG (reference sequence). The V gene lost 6 bases and the J gene lost 2 bases, with 18 bases spanning the gap. The CDR3 is 15 amino acids.

The chain uses TRBV6-5 and TRBJ1-5; D might be TRBD1 (6 bases). The CDR3 has 14 amino acids. Per the germline V gene, CDR1 is MNHEY and CDR2 is SVGAGI. V dropped 8 bases and J dropped 0 bases, with 11 bases sitting between them. The DNA for the CDR3 is TGTGCCAGCCTACGGACAGCTAGCAATCAGCCCCAGCATTTT. Translation: CASLRTASNQPQHF.

CDR3 sequence: CATSTGTGGLYGYTF. The CDR3 DNA is TGTGCCACCAGCACTGGGACAGGGGGTTTGTATGGCTACACCTTC. This sequence joins TRBV15 and TRBJ1-2, with TRBD1 matching 11 bases. J was trimmed by 5 bases and V by 4 bases; bases with no gene match: 6. Germline V CDR1 and CDR2: LNHNV, YYDKDF (reference sequence). This CDR3 comprises 15 residues.

The J gene is TRBJ1-5, the V gene TRBV18; D might be TRBD1 (5 bases). Germline V CDR1 and CDR2: KGHSH, LQKENI. Trimming removed 2 bases at V and 4 bases at J, with 12 bases between. This CDR3 is built from 15 residues. This CDR3 is CASSPAGGLNQPQHF. As DNA, the CDR3 is TGTGCCAGCTCACCAGCGGGGGGGTTGAATCAGCCCCAGCATTTT.

The chain joins TRBV9 to TRBJ1-5, with D perhaps matching TRBD1 (6 bases). Germline V CDR1 and CDR2: SGDLS, YYNGEE. CDR3 length: 14 residues. Trimming stripped 3 bases from V and 7 bases from J, with 14 bases between. CDR3 in amino acids: CASSGTGKAQPQHF. In nucleotides, the CDR3 is TGTGCCAGCAGCGGAACAGGGAAGGCACAGCCCCAGCATTTT.